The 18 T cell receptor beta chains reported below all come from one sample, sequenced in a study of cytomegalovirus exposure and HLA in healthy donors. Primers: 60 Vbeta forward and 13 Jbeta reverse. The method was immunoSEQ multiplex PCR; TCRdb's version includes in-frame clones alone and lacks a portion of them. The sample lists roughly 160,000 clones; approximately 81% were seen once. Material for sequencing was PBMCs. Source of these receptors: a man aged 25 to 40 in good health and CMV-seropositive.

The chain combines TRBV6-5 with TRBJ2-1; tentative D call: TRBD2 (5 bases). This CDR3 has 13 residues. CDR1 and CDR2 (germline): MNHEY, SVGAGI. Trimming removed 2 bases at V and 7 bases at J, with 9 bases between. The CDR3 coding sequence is TGTGCCAGCAGTTACGGGCGGAGGAATGAGCAGTTCTTC. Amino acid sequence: CASSYGRRNEQFF.

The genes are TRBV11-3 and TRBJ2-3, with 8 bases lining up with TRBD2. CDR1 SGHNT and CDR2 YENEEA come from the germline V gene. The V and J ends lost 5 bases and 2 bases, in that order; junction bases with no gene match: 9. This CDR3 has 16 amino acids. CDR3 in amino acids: CASSTRTSRITDTQYF. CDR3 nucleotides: TGTGCCAGCAGCACCCGGACTAGCAGAATCACAGATACGCAGTATTTT.

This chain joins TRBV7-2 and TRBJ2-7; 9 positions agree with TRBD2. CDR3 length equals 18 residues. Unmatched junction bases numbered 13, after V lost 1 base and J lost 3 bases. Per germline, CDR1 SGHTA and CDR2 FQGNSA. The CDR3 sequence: CASSLVTRAGGLHYEQYF. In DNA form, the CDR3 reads TGTGCCAGCAGCTTAGTCACGCGAGCGGGAGGCCTCCACTACGAGCAGTACTTC.

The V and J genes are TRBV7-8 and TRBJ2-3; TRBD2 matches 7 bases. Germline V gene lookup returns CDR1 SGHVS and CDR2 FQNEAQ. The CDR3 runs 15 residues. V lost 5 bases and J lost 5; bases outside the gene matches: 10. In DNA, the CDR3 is TGTGCCAGCAGCCGGAACCGGGACTATAAAGATACGCAGTATTTT. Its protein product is CASSRNRDYKDTQYF.

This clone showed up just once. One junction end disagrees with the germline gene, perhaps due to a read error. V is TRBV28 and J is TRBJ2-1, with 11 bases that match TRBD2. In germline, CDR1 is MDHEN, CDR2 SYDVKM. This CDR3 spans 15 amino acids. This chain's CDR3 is CASTLGTSGSNEQFF. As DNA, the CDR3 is TGTGCCAGCACTTTAGGGACTAGCGGTTCCAATGAGCAGTTCTTC.

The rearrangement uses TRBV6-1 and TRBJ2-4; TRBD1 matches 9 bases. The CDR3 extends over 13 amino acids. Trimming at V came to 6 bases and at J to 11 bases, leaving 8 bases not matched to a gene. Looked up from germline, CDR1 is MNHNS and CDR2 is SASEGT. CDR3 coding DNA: TGTGCCAGCAGCACACAGGGGGCGCGGGTTCAGTACTTC. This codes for CASSTQGARVQYF.

The CDR3 sequence: CASSHRGRYNEQFF. CDR3 nucleotide sequence: TGTGCCAGCAGCCATAGGGGTAGATACAATGAGCAGTTCTTC. This rearrangement joins TRBV11-3 to TRBJ2-1; possible D gene TRBD1, 5 bases. CDR1 SGHNT and CDR2 YENEEA come from the germline V gene. The CDR3 loop spans 14 amino acids. Trimming shortened V by 5 bases and J by 4 bases, and 12 bases separated the two germline ends.

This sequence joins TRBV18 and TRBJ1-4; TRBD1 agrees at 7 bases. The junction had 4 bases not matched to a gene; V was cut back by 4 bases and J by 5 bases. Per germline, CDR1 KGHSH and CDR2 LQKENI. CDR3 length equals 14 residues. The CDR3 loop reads CASSRDSTNEKLFF. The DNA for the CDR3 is TGTGCCAGCTCACGGGACAGTACCAATGAAAAACTGTTTTTT.

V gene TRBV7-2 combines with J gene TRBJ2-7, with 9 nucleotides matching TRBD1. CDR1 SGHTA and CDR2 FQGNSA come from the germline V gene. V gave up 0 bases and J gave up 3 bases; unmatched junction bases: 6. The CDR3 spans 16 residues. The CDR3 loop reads CASSLASGQGVYEQYF. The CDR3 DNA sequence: TGTGCCAGCAGCTTAGCCTCGGGACAGGGAGTCTACGAGCAGTACTTC.

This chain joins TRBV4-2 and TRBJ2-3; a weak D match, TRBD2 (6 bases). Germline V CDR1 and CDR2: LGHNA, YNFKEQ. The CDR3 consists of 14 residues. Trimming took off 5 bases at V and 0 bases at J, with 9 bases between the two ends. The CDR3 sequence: CASSAGGSTDTQYF. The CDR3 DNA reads TGTGCCAGCAGCGCAGGAGGGAGCACAGATACGCAGTATTTT.

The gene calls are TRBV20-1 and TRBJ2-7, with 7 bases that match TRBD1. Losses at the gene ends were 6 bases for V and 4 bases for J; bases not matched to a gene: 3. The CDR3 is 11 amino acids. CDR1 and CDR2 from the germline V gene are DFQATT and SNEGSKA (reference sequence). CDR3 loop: CSARQGYEQYF. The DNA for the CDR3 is TGCAGTGCGAGACAGGGATACGAGCAGTACTTC.

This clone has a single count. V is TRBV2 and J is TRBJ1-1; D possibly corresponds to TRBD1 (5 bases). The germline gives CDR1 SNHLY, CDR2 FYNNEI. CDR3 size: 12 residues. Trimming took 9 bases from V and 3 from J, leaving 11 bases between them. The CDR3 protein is CASEIRDTEAFF. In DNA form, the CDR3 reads TGTGCCAGTGAAATCAGGGACACTGAAGCTTTCTTT.

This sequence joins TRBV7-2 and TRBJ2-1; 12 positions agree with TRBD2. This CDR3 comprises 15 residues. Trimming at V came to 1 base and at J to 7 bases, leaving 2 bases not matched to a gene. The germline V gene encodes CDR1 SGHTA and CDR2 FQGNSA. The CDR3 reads CASSLGLAGVNEQFF. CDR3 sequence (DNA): TGTGCCAGCAGCTTAGGACTAGCGGGAGTAAATGAGCAGTTCTTC.

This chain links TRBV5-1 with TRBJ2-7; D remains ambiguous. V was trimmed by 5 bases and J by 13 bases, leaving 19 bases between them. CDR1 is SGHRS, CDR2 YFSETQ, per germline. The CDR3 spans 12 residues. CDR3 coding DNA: TGCGCCAGCAGTAGGCGGTCCTCCCTGTACTACTTC. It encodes CASSRRSSLYYF.

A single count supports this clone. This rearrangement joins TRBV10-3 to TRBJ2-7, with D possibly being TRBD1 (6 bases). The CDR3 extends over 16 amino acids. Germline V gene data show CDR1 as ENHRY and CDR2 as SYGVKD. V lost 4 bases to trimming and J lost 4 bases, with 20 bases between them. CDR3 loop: CAISGNGTLPSYEQYV. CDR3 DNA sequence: TGTGCCATCAGTGGTAACGGGACACTTCCTTCATACGAGCAGTACGTC.

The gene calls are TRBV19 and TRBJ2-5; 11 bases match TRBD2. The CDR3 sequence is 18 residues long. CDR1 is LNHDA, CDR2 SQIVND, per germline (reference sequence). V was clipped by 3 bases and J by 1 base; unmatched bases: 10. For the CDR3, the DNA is TGTGCCAGTAGTATTTTCGCACTAGCGGGAGTCGGCCAAGAGACCCAGTACTTC. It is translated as CASSIFALAGVGQETQYF. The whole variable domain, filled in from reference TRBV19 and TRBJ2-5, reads DGGITQSPKYLFRKEGQNVTLSCEQNLNHDAMYWYRQDPGQGLRLIYYSQIVNDFQKGDIAEGYSVSREKKESFPLTVTSAQKNPTAFYLCASSIFALAGVGQETQYFGPGTRLLVL.

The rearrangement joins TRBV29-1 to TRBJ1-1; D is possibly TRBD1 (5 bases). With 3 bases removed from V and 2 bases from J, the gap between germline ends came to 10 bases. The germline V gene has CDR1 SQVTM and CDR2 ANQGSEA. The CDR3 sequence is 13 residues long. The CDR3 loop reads CSVDGGTNTEAFF. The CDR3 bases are TGCAGCGTTGATGGGGGGACTAACACTGAAGCTTTCTTT.

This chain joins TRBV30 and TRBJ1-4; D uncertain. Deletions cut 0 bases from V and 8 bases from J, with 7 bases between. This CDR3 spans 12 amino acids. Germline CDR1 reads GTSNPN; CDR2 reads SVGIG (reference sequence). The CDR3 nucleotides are TGTGCCTGGAGTGTATCGGGGGAAAAACTGTTTTTT. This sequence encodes CAWSVSGEKLFF.